This T cell receptor (beta chain) came from a study of blood T cells in healthy people across ages. The use of a sample-barcoded 5' primer and a J-beta primer mix characterized a second PCR of roughly 7 to 11 cycles. TCRdb processed the 5' RACE reads anew with MiXCR; each CDR3 protein has one entry. The sample holds 650,000 to 950,000 distinct CDR3 sequences; roughly 44% are singletons and the top ten take about a fifth. The germline V and J ends were trimmed by 0 bases and 0 bases, with 13 bases remaining between them. The germline V gene has CDR1 SGDLS and CDR2 YYNGEE. The CDR3 has 18 residues. This clonotype came up a few times.

This sequence was found in a man aged 55 to 69 in good health. The chain has TRBV9 and TRBJ2-6; D unresolved. The specimen was blood. CDR3 in DNA: TGTGCCAGCAGCGTAGGGCCAGCCCTCTTCTCTGGGGCCAACGTCCTGACTTTC. It translates to CASSVGPALFSGANVLTF.